The rows below give T cell receptor beta chains drawn from one sample of a study of blood T cells in healthy people across ages. MiXCR was run by TCRdb on the 5' RACE reads, yielding one entry per CDR3 protein. Among 1.2 million to 1.5 million distinct CDR3 sequences listed, approximately 59% were seen once. The specimen sequenced was blood. The source of these receptors is a man between 18 and 29 years old in good health. The CDR3 runs from the conserved cysteine through the conserved F or W. Each record gives: V gene, clone size, D gene, J gene, CDR3 DNA, CDR3 protein. D genes are given only for firm matches. Clone size, where shown, is once, few, many, or a class for clones that have expanded.

>TRBV7-6|few|TRBD1|TRBJ1-5
TGTGCCAGCAGTCTACGACAGGGACCGGATTGGCCCCAGCATTTT
CASSLRQGPDWPQHF
>TRBV29-1|few|NA|TRBJ2-7
TGCAGCGTGAGGGACGGTGCCGAGCAGTACTTC
CSVRDGAEQYF
>TRBV4-1|many|TRBD2|TRBJ2-7
TGCGCCAGCAGCCAAGGACTAGCGGGGGCCTACGAGCAGTACTTC
CASSQGLAGAYEQYF
>TRBV4-3|NA|NA|TRBJ1-2
TGCGCCAGCAGCCAAGATCGGGGGGGGCACGGAGAAAACTATGGCTACACCTTC
CASSQDRGGHGENYGYTF
>TRBV5-1|NA|NA|TRBJ2-2
TGCGCCAGCAGCTTGGCGACTACCACCGGGGAGCTGTTTTTT
CASSLATTTGELFF
>TRBV5-5|NA|NA|TRBJ2-7
TGTGCCAGCAGCCCATTAAGTGTTTACGAGCAGTACTTC
CASSPLSVYEQYF
>TRBV7-9|once|NA|TRBJ2-5
TGTGCCAGCAGCGATACAGGGTTGGTAGAGACCCAGTACTTC
CASSDTGLVETQYF
>TRBV7-9|NA|NA|TRBJ1-1
TGTGCCAGCGATATCGTCGCGGGAGGAGCTTTCTTT
CASDIVAGGAFF
>TRBV3-1|NA|TRBD2|TRBJ2-4
TGTGCCAGCAGCCACTTACTAGGGACTAGCGGGGAGAAAGCCAAAAACATTCAGTACTTC
CASSHLLGTSGEKAKNIQYF
>TRBV20-1|NA|TRBD1|TRBJ2-7
TGCAGTGCTAGAGATGCACGCAGGGGGCTGGACTACGAGCAGTACTTC
CSARDARRGLDYEQYF
>TRBV7-9|NA|NA|TRBJ2-1
TGTGCCAGCAGCTTGTTTGGAACCGTCCGCGAGCAGTTCTTC
CASSLFGTVREQFF
>TRBV12-3/TRBV12-4|NA|NA|TRBJ1-5
TGTGCCAGCAGGAAAAGTAGCAATCAGCCCCAGCATTTT
CASRKSSNQPQHF
>TRBV3-1|NA|TRBD1|TRBJ1-1
TGTGCCAGCAGCCAAGACCGGGACAGGGCGGCTTTCTTT
CASSQDRDRAAFF
>TRBV27|NA|NA|TRBJ1-1
TGTGCCAGCAGTCTCCGTGCAGGGACCACTGAAGCTTTCTTT
CASSLRAGTTEAFF
>TRBV6-6|NA|TRBD1|TRBJ2-7
TGTGCCAGCAGAGGGACAGGGCGGTTCGACGAGCAGTACTTC
CASRGTGRFDEQYF
>TRBV29-1|NA|TRBD2|TRBJ2-1
TGCAGCGTTGAAGATCCCGGGGGGGACTACAATGAGCAGTTCTTC
CSVEDPGGDYNEQFF
>TRBV25-1|NA|TRBD2|TRBJ2-5
TGTGCCACCAGACTAGCGGAGCAGTACTTC
CATRLAEQYF
>TRBV11-2|NA|TRBD2|TRBJ2-2
TGTGCCAGCAGCTCCCCTAGCGGAGACGAGAACACCGGGGAGCTGTTTTTT
CASSSPSGDENTGELFF
>TRBV20-1|NA|TRBD1|TRBJ1-2
TGCAGTGCTAGGGGACAGGGGAGCTATGGCTACACCTTC
CSARGQGSYGYTF
>TRBV29-1|NA|NA|TRBJ1-1
TGCAGCGCCATTATGGGGTGGAATGGGAACACTGAAGCTTTCTTT
CSAIMGWNGNTEAFF
>TRBV7-9|NA|NA|TRBJ1-2
TGTGCCAGCAGCTCGGACCAGGACTATGGCTACACCTTC
CASSSDQDYGYTF
>TRBV4-1|NA|NA|TRBJ2-1
TGCGCCAGCAGGGTTAGCGCCGGCCCCTACAATGAGCAGTTCTTC
CASRVSAGPYNEQFF
>TRBV2|few|NA|TRBJ2-5
TGTGCCAGCAGTGAACCCGGGGACTGGGAGACCCAGTACTTC
CASSEPGDWETQYF
>TRBV4-2|NA|TRBD1|TRBJ1-1
TGTGCCAGCAGCCTCCCCGGGACAGGGGAGATGAACGGTGAAGCTTTCTTT
CASSLPGTGEMNGEAFF
>TRBV3-1|NA|NA|TRBJ2-5
TGTGCCAGCAGCCCCCGGGACATTAGAGAGACCCAGTACTTC
CASSPRDIRETQYF
>TRBV29-1|NA|NA|TRBJ2-6
TGCAGCGTTGCGATGGACGGATCTGGGGCCAACGTCCTGACTTTC
CSVAMDGSGANVLTF
>TRBV4-2|NA|TRBD2|TRBJ2-7
TGTGCCAGCAGCCAAGAGGAGCCCCGGTCTAGCGGGAGTTTCGAGCAGTACTTC
CASSQEEPRSSGSFEQYF
>TRBV6-6|NA|NA|TRBJ2-1
TGTGCCAGCAGTCCCCCGACAGCCGCTGAGCAGTTCTTC
CASSPPTAAEQFF
>TRBV6-1|NA|TRBD2|TRBJ2-5
TGTGCCAGCACTCCCCTAGCGGGGGGGTACAATGAGCAGTACTTC
CASTPLAGGYNEQYF
>TRBV29-1|NA|TRBD2|TRBJ2-7
TGCAGCACTGAATCGGTAGCGGGAGGGCCAGGGCACTACGAGCAGTACTTC
CSTESVAGGPGHYEQYF
>TRBV27|few|NA|TRBJ2-1
TGTGCCAGCAGTTTCGGCGCACCTAGGGGGAATGAGCAGTTCTTC
CASSFGAPRGNEQFF
>TRBV5-6|NA|NA|TRBJ1-2
TGTGCCAGCAGCTTGGAAACAGGGTTTTCTGGCTACACCTTC
CASSLETGFSGYTF
>TRBV20-1|few|NA|TRBJ1-2
TGCAGTGCTAGAGGGAGGGAGGAGGTGAGGAGTGGCTACACCTTC
CSARGREEVRSGYTF
>TRBV10-3|NA|TRBD1|TRBJ1-2
TGTGCCATCAGTGGCCCCGGACAGGGCAACTATGGCTACACCTTC
CAISGPGQGNYGYTF
>TRBV11-2|few|NA|TRBJ2-1
TGTGCCAGCAGCTCACTGTTGGCGGGGGCCCCTAATGAGCAGTTCTTC
CASSSLLAGAPNEQFF
>TRBV2|few|TRBD2|TRBJ2-5
TGTGCCAGCAGGGGACTAGCGGGAGAGGAGACCCAGTACTTC
CASRGLAGEETQYF
>TRBV27|NA|TRBD2|TRBJ2-7
TGTGCCAGCAGTTTCGCCCTAGCGGGAGGGCCTCGCGAGCAGTACTTC
CASSFALAGGPREQYF
>TRBV6-5|once|NA|TRBJ2-1
TGTGCCAGCAGCCCCCGGGGGAACGGGTACAATGAGCAGTTCTTC
CASSPRGNGYNEQFF
>TRBV6-5|NA|TRBD1|TRBJ1-6
TGTGCCAGCAGTTACTCGGGACAGGGGGAGAAGTTTAATTCACCCCTCCACTTT
CASSYSGQGEKFNSPLHF
>TRBV7-9|NA|TRBD1|TRBJ2-5
TGTGCCAGCAGCTTAGGAAGGGACAGGGCAAAAGAGACCCAGTACTTC
CASSLGRDRAKETQYF
>TRBV4-3|NA|NA|TRBJ2-3
TGCGCCAGCAGCCAAGGTATAGCGTCCCGAGGGACAGATACGCAGTATTTT
CASSQGIASRGTDTQYF
>TRBV18|NA|NA|TRBJ2-7
TGTGCCAGCGCAGGGGAGACTTACGAGCAGTACTTC
CASAGETYEQYF
>TRBV20-1|NA|TRBD2|TRBJ2-3
TGCAGTGCTAGGGATGGACTAGCGGGGGTTCTCACAGATACGCAGTATTTT
CSARDGLAGVLTDTQYF
>TRBV5-1|many|TRBD1|TRBJ2-7
TGCGCCAGCAGCTTGACAGGGGGGAACTACGAGCAGTACTTC
CASSLTGGNYEQYF
>TRBV12-3/TRBV12-4|NA|NA|TRBJ1-5
TGTGCCAGCACCTCCCAGGACAGCCAGCCCCAGCATTTT
CASTSQDSQPQHF
>TRBV28|few|NA|TRBJ1-1
TGTGCCAGCAGGATTTCTCTGGGCACTGAAGCTTTCTTT
CASRISLGTEAFF
>TRBV12-5|NA|NA|TRBJ2-3
TGTGCTAGTGGTTTGAGCAGGGATACGGCTAGCACAGGTACGCAGTATTTT
CASGLSRDTASTGTQYF
>TRBV14|few|NA|TRBJ2-7
TGTGCCAGCAGCCCAGGATCAGGAAGGGACTACGAGCAGTACTTC
CASSPGSGRDYEQYF
>TRBV20-1|NA|TRBD1|TRBJ2-7
TGCAGTGCTTGGGACAGGGTTTCCGAGCAGTACTTC
CSAWDRVSEQYF